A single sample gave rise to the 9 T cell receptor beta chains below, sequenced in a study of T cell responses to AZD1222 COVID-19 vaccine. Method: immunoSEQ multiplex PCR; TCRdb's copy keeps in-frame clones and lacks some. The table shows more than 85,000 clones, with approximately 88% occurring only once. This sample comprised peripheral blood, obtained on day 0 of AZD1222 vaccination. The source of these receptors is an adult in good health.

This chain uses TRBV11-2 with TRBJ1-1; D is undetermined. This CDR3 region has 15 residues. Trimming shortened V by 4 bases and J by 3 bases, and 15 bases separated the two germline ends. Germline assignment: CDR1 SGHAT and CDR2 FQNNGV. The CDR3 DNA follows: TGTGCCAGCAGCTCAGGACCGACCTGGGACACTGAAGCTTTCTTT. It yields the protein CASSSGPTWDTEAFF.

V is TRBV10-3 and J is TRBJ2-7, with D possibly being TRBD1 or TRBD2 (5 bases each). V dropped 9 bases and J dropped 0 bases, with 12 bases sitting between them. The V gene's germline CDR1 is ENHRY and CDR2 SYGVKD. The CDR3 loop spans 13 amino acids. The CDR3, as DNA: TGTGCCATATCGTGGGACGGCTCCTACGAGCAGTACTTC. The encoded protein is CAISWDGSYEQYF.

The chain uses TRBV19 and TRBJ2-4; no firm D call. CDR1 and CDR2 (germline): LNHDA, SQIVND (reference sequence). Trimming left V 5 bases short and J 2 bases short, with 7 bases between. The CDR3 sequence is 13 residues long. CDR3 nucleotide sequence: TGTGCCAGTAGTGACACCTCCAAAAACATTCAGTACTTC. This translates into CASSDTSKNIQYF. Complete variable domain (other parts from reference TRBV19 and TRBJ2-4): DGGITQSPKYLFRKEGQNVTLSCEQNLNHDAMYWYRQDPGQGLRLIYYSQIVNDFQKGDIAEGYSVSREKKESFPLTVTSAQKNPTAFYLCASSDTSKNIQYFGAGTRLSVL.

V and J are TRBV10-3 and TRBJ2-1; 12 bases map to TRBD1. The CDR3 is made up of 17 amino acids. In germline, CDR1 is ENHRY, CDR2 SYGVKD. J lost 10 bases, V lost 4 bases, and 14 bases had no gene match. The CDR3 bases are TGTGCCATCAGTGGTAACCGGGACAGGGGGCCTCAGTGGGAGCAGTTCTTC. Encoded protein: CAISGNRDRGPQWEQFF.

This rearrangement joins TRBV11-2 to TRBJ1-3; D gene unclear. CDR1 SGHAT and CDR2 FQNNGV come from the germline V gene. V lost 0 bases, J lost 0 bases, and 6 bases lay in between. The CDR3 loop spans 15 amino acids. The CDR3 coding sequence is TGTGCCAGCAGCTTAGATGGCGGCTCTGGAAACACCATATATTTT. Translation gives CASSLDGGSGNTIYF.

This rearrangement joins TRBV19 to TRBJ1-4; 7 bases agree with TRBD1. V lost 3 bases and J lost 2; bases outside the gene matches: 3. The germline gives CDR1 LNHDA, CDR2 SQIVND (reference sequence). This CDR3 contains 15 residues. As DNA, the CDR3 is TGTGCCAGTAGTATCGGCAGGGGGACTAATGAAAAACTGTTTTTT. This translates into CASSIGRGTNEKLFF.

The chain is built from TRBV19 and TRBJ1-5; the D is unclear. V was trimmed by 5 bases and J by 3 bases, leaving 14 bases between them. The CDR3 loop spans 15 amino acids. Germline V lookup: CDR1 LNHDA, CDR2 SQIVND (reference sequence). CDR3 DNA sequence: TGTGCCAGTAGTCTAACACCGGGCCCCAATCAGCCCCAGCATTTT. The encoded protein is CASSLTPGPNQPQHF.

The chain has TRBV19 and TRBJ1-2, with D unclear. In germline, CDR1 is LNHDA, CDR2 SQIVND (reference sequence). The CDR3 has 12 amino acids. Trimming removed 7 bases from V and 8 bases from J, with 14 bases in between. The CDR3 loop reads CASTDSLSGYTF. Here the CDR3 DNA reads TGTGCCAGTACTGACTCGTTGTCGGGCTACACCTTC.

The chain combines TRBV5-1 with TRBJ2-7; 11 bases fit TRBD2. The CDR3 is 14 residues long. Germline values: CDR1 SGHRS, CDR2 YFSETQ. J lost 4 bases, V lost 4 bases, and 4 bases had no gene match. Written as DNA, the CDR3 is TGCGCCAGCAGCAGTACTAGCGGGAGTTACGAGCAGTACTTC. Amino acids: CASSSTSGSYEQYF.